The T cell receptor beta chain under discussion was sequenced for a study of T cell responses to AZD1222 COVID-19 vaccine. Study-level findings and limits: Seropositive status at baseline applied to only a handful of AZD1222 recipients. Increased Spike-specific TCR breadth and depth were observed after two AZD1222 doses.

V gave up 4 bases and J gave up 4 bases, with 13 bases separating them. Per the germline V gene, CDR1 is LGHDT and CDR2 is YNNKEL (reference sequence). The CDR3 runs to 14 residues. As for this clone: What it recognizes is unknown.

The table came from immunoSEQ multiplex PCR; TCRdb's copy has only in-frame clones and leaves some out. This sample carries more than 95,000 clones, 82% of them seen once, and the ten largest clones take around 5.1%. The specimen was peripheral blood, collected on day 0 of AZD1222 vaccination. The chain carries TRBV3-1 (or the pseudogene TRBV3-2) and TRBJ1-1; the D gene is possibly TRBD1 (5 bases). This receptor was identified in an adult in good health. The CDR3 region is CASSPQVGGTEAFF. The CDR3 DNA sequence: TGTGCCAGCAGCCCCCAAGTCGGGGGCACTGAAGCTTTCTTT.